This T cell receptor beta chain derives from a study of blood T cell repertoires in COVID-19. As for the study in general: Sources were T cells, B-cell-depleted T cells, or PBMCs; the material itself was cDNA or gDNA.

The repertoire was sequenced with immunoSEQ multiplex PCR; TCRdb's copy has only in-frame clones and lacks some. The sample comprises fewer than 250,000 clones, about nine tenths of which are singletons, and about 4.1% rests with the top ten. This clone was recorded once. The CDR3 totals 14 residues. Germline V gives CDR1 GTSNPN, CDR2 SVGIG (reference sequence). With 2 bases removed from V and 8 bases from J, the gap between germline ends came to 13 bases. The chain links TRBV30 to TRBJ1-6, with unresolved D. This clonotype was obtained from a man in his fifties or sixties with acute or convalescent COVID-19. The sequenced sample consisted of peripheral blood. The CDR3 region has the DNA TGTGCCTGGAGTCCTAGTGATCGGGATTCACCCCTCCACTTT. Translated: CAWSPSDRDSPLHF.